The entry below gives a single TCR beta chain sequence along with its context. Its antigen remains unknown. Looked up from germline, CDR1 is SGHTA and CDR2 is FQGNSA. CDR3 length equals 12 residues. V dropped 5 bases and J dropped 10 bases, with 14 bases sitting between them. This specimen belongs to a study of OX40 agonist ivuxolimab in advanced cancers. Study background: Clinicians treated patients with ivuxolimab, an agonistic anti-OX40 (CD134) antibody.

The table came from immunoSEQ multiplex PCR; TCRdb's copy has only in-frame clones and leaves some out. This table has 55,000 to 80,000 clones, around 84% appearing once. Whole-study findings and limits: Among patients with partial responses at 0.1-3.0 mg/kg, clonal expansion was among the lowest.

The V call is TRBV7-2, the J call TRBJ1-1; a weak D match, TRBD1 (5 bases). The sequence was obtained from an adult with an advanced solid tumor such as melanoma, head and neck, liver or kidney cancer. The sample in question was CD4+ or CD8+ T cells sorted from blood, obtained in a trial of the OX40 agonist ivuxolimab. The CDR3 DNA sequence: TGTGCCAGCAGCCGCGGCTCAGGGCTAGCTTTCTTT. Amino acid sequence: CASSRGSGLAFF.